The TCR beta chain described here comes from a study of CXCR3-negative and CXCR3-positive naive CD8 T cells. Study-wide context: Across all libraries, TRB reads numbered approximately 150 million, with about 1.5 +/- 0.3 million in each library. General study findings and limits: Similarly elevated diversity marked both naive subsets, with memory CD8+ cells showing far lower diversity.

Turning to this clonotype: What it recognizes is unknown.

This CDR3 is 16 amino acids long. The germline CDR1 and CDR2 sequences are MNHEY and SVGEGT. Triplicate sorts, around 300,000 cells apiece, were made for each CD8+ T cell subset. The TRB libraries of cDNA were built by UMI-labeled 5' RACE. From its re-call of the 5' RACE reads, TCRdb lists each CDR3 protein once, without DNA. The sample table includes under 70,000 distinct CDR3 sequences. The receptor was derived from a human donor in good health. Some clones in this sample may be carry-over from other donors' samples. Sequencing was performed on memory CD8+ T cells from blood. The chain recombines TRBV6-2 or TRBV6-3 with TRBJ2-1; TCRdb selects TRBD1, and the lack of DNA leaves this call unchecked. CDR3 loop: CASSLIAEPPYNEQFF.